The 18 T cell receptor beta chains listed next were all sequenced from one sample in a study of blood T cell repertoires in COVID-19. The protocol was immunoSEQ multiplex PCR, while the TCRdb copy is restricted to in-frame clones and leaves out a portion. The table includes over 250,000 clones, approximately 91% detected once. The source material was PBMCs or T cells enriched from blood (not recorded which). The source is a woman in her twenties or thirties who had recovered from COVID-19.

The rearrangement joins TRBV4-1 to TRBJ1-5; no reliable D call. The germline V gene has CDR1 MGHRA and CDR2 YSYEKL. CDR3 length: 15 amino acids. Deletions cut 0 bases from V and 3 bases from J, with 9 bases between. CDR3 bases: TGCGCCAGCAGCCAAGATGTTCGGGACAATCAGCCCCAGCATTTT. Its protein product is CASSQDVRDNQPQHF.

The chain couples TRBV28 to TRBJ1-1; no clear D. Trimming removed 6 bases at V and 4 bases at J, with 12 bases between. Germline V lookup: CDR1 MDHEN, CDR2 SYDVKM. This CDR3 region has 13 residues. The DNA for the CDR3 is TGTGCCAGCAGAAGGGAGGAGGGCACTGAAGCTTTCTTT. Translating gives CASRREEGTEAFF.

CDR3 in amino acids: CASSWDRGYNSPLHF. CDR3 DNA: TGTGCCAGCAGCTGGGACAGGGGATATAATTCACCCCTCCACTTT. The V gene is TRBV6-5, the J gene TRBJ1-6; 10 bases are shared with TRBD1. After removal of 6 bases from V and 4 bases from J, the junction contained 3 bases not matched to a gene. In germline, CDR1 is MNHEY, CDR2 SVGAGI. This CDR3 has 15 amino acids.

In DNA, the CDR3 is TGTGCCAGTAGTATAGTACAGGGGTTCACTAGCTATGGCTACACCTTC. Its translation is CASSIVQGFTSYGYTF. The genes are TRBV19 and TRBJ1-2, with 7 bases that match TRBD1. Germline V gives CDR1 LNHDA, CDR2 SQIVND (reference sequence). Germline trimming cut 1 base from V and 4 bases from J; bases unmatched to any gene: 9. CDR3 size: 16 residues.

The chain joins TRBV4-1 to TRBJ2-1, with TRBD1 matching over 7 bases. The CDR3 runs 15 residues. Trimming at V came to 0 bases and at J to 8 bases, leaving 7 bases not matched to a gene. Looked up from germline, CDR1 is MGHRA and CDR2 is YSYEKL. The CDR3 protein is CASSQEDGTVYEQFF. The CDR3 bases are TGCGCCAGCAGCCAAGAAGACGGGACAGTGTATGAGCAGTTCTTC.

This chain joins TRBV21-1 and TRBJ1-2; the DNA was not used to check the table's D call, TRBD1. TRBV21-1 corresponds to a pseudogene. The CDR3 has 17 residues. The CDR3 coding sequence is TGTGCCAGCAGCAACGTCCGGGACAGGGAACCCCTATATGGCTACACCTTC. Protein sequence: CASSNVRDREPLYGYTF.

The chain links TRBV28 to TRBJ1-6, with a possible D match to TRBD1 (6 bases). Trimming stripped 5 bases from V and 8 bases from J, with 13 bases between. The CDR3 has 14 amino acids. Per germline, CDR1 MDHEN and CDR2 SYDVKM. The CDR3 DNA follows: TGTGCCAGCAGTCGCGGACAGCCTGATTCACCCCTCCACTTT. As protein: CASSRGQPDSPLHF.

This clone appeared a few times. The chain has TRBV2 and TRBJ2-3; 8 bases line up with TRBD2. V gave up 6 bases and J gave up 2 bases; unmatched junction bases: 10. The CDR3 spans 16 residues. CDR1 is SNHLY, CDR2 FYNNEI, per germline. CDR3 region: CASRDPTSGYTDTQYF. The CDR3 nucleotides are TGTGCCAGCAGAGACCCAACTAGCGGATACACAGATACGCAGTATTTT.

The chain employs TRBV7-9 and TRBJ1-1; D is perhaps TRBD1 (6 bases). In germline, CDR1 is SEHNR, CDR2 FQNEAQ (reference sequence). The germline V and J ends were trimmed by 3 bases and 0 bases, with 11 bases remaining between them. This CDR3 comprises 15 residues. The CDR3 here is CASSLPGHMNTEAFF. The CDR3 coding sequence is TGTGCCAGCAGCTTGCCGGGACACATGAACACTGAAGCTTTCTTT.

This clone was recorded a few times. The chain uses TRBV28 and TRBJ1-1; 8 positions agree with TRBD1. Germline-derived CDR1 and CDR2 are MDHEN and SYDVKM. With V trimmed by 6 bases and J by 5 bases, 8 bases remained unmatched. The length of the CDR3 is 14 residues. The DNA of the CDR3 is TGTGCCAGCAGGGCAGGGGGCCGAGGGACTGAAGCTTTCTTT. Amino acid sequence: CASRAGGRGTEAFF.

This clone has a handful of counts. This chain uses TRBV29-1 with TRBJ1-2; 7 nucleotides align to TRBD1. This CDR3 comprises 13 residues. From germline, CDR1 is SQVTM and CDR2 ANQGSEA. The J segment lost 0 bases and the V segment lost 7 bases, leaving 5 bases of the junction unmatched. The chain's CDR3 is CSAGTDSNYGYTF. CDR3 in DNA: TGCAGCGCTGGGACAGATTCTAACTATGGCTACACCTTC.

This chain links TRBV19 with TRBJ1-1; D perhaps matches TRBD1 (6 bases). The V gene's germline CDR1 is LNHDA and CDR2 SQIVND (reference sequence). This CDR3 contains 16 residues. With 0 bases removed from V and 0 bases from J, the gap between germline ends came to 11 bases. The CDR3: CASSIDPDRLNTEAFF. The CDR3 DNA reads TGTGCCAGTAGTATAGATCCCGACAGGTTGAACACTGAAGCTTTCTTT.

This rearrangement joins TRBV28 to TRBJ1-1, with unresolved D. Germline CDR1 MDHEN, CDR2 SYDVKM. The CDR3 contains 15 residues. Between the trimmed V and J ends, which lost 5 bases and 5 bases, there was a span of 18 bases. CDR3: CASSPTPGKETEAFF. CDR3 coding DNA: TGTGCCAGCAGTCCCACGCCCGGGAAGGAGACTGAAGCTTTCTTT.

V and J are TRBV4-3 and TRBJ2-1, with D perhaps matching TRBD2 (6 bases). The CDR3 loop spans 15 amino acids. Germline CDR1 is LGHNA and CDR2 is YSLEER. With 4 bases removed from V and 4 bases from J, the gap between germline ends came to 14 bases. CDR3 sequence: CASSLLTGDYNEQFF. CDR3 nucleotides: TGCGCCAGCAGCCTACTAACGGGGGATTACAATGAGCAGTTCTTC.

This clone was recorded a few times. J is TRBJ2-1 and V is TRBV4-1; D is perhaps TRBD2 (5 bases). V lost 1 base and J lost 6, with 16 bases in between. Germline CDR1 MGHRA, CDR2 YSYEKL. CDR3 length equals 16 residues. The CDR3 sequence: CASSQGNRPGGNEQFF. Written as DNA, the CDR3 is TGCGCCAGCAGCCAAGGTAACCGGCCCGGAGGCAATGAGCAGTTCTTC.

DNA for the CDR3: TGTGCCAGCAGTTTGGTACAGAACACTGAAGCTTTCTTT. Amino acid sequence: CASSLVQNTEAFF. The gene calls are TRBV12-3 or TRBV12-4 and TRBJ1-1; D not resolved. V dropped 3 bases and J dropped 1 base, with 6 bases sitting between them. CDR3 size: 13 residues.

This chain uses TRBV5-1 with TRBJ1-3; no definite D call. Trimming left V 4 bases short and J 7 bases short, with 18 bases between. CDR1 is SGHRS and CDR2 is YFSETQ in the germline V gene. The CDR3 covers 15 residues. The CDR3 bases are TGCGCCAGCAGCCCCCTCGACTTTGAGGGTAACACCATATATTTT. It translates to CASSPLDFEGNTIYF.

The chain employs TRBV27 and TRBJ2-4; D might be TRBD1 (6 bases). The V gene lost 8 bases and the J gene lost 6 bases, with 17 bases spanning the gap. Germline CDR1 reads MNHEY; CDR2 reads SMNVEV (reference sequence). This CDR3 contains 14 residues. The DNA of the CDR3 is TGTGCCAGCGCCCCAGGGGTTCTCAGAAACATTCAGTACTTC. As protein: CASAPGVLRNIQYF.